This is a list of T cell receptor beta chains from one sample in a study of cytomegalovirus exposure and HLA in healthy donors. Assay: immunoSEQ multiplex PCR; the TCRdb copy retains only in-frame clones and omits some. The table lists tens of thousands of clones, approximately 75% of them singletons. Specimen: PBMCs. The receptors stem from a woman in her forties in good health and CMV-seropositive. CDR3s include the opening cysteine and the closing phenylalanine or tryptophan. Fields, in order: clone size, V gene, CDR3 length, J gene, D gene, CDR3 DNA, CDR3 protein. D genes are given only for firm matches. A row's size may be missing; if present it is once, few, many or a size class.

.	TRBV5-1	16	TRBJ2-3	TRBD2	TGCGCCAGCAGCCCCTTTTCTAGCGGGACCCGTCATACGCAGTATTTT	CASSPFSSGTRHTQYF
once	TRBV19	16	TRBJ2-5	TRBD2	TGTGCCAGTAGCCCTGAAGCTAGCGGGGAATGGGAGACCCAGTACTTC	CASSPEASGEWETQYF
.	TRBV5-1	16	TRBJ2-5	TRBD1	TGCGCCAGCAGCTTGGGACCGGGACAGGGTCAAGAGACCCAGTACTTC	CASSLGPGQGQETQYF
.	TRBV7-9	14	TRBJ2-7	.	TGTGCCAGCGGAATGGGTGCGCGAAGCGGGGAGCAGTACTTC	CASGMGARSGEQYF
.	TRBV5-1	18	TRBJ2-6	TRBD1	TGCGCCAGCAGCTTGCTGGGACAGGTCCCCGGGAGGGCCAACGTCCTGACTTTC	CASSLLGQVPGRANVLTF
few	TRBV11-2	15	TRBJ1-1	.	TGTGCCAGCAGCTTATATGACAGCACGAACACTGAAGCTTTCTTT	CASSLYDSTNTEAFF
.	TRBV5-6	15	TRBJ2-2	TRBD1	TGTGCCAGCAGCTTGGGGACAGGGTCTACCGGGGAGCTGTTTTTT	CASSLGTGSTGELFF
.	TRBV6-6	12	TRBJ1-2	.	TGTGCCAGCAGTTACATTGAGGGTGGGGAGACCTTC	CASSYIEGGETF
few	TRBV2	15	TRBJ2-5	TRBD2	TGTGCCAGCAGTGGGACTAGTGTGGCCGGAGAGACCCAGTACTTC	CASSGTSVAGETQYF
once	TRBV7-3	15	TRBJ1-2	.	TGTGCCAGCAGCTCGACTGGTGGGGCTGGCTATGGCTACACCTTC	CASSSTGGAGYGYTF
few	TRBV29-1	12	TRBJ2-7	TRBD1	TGCATCCAAACAGGGGCCCCCTACGAGCAGTACTTC	CIQTGAPYEQYF
.	TRBV6-1	15	TRBJ2-5	TRBD1	TGTGCCAGCAGTGTTGGGACAGGGCCCCAAGAGACCCAGTACTTC	CASSVGTGPQETQYF
.	TRBV7-3	14	TRBJ2-3	TRBD2	TGTGCCAGCAGCTTGGGGGGGAAGACAGATACGCAGTATTTT	CASSLGGKTDTQYF
.	TRBV9	16	TRBJ2-1	TRBD2	TGTGCCAGCAGCGTAGCCGTAGCGGGGGTTTACAATGAGCAGTTCTTC	CASSVAVAGVYNEQFF
few	TRBV9	12	TRBJ1-6	.	TGCCCTCCCCCCCTAACTAATTCACCCCTCCACTTT	CPPPLTNSPLHF
.	TRBV5-1	15	TRBJ1-4	.	TGCGCCAGCAGACAGGGAGGGTCCTACGGTGAAAAACTGTTTTTT	CASRQGGSYGEKLFF
few	TRBV6-1	13	TRBJ1-2	.	TGTGCCAGCATACGGAAGGGGGTAGAGGGCTACACCTTC	CASIRKGVEGYTF
.	TRBV5-1	13	TRBJ1-5	.	TGCGCCAGCTCGACAGAGCCCAATCAGCCCCAGCATTTT	CASSTEPNQPQHF
.	TRBV6-5	14	TRBJ2-1	.	TGTGCCAGCAGCCGACAGGCCACCTACAATGAGCAGTTCTTC	CASSRQATYNEQFF
.	TRBV19	18	TRBJ2-5	TRBD2	TGTGCCAGTAGTAAACGTGGGACTAGCGGGGGAACCCAAGAGACCCAGTACTTC	CASSKRGTSGGTQETQYF
.	TRBV19	17	TRBJ2-6	.	TGTGCCAGTATCGCGAGGGCAGTCATCTCTGGGGCCAACGTCCTGACTTTC	CASIARAVISGANVLTF
.	TRBV6-1	16	TRBJ1-6	TRBD1	TGTGCCAGCAGTGATCCTGAAGGACAGGGAAGACCACCCCTCAACTTT	CASSDPEGQGRPPLNF
few	TRBV6-5	13	TRBJ2-5	.	TGTGCCAGCAGTGAGGGGGAAAAAGAGACCCAGTACTTC	CASSEGEKETQYF
.	TRBV5-6	18	TRBJ2-3	TRBD1	TGTGCCAGCAGCTTGGCCCAATACAGGGGGCAATGGACAGATACGCAGTATTTT	CASSLAQYRGQWTDTQYF
.	TRBV7-2	12	TRBJ1-5	.	TGTGCCAGCAGCTCCAGTGGTCAGCCCCAGCATTTT	CASSSSGQPQHF
.	TRBV5-1	13	TRBJ2-2	.	TGCGCCAGCAGCTTACAGAACACCGGGGAGCTGTTTTTT	CASSLQNTGELFF
.	TRBV19	15	TRBJ1-2	TRBD1	TGTGCCAGTAGTACCGGACAGGGGGCGGACTATGGCTACACCTTC	CASSTGQGADYGYTF
few	TRBV6-5	14	TRBJ2-7	.	TGTGCCAGCAGTCCCCCCCAGACAGGGACTGAGCAGTACTTC	CASSPPQTGTEQYF
.	TRBV2	16	TRBJ1-5	.	TGTGCCAGCAATCCAGCCAGGGGAGGGGAGGGTCAGCCCCAGCATTTT	CASNPARGGEGQPQHF
.	TRBV30	14	TRBJ2-7	.	TGTGCCTGGGCCCTAGGGGCAGGACCCTACGAGCAGTACTTC	CAWALGAGPYEQYF
.	TRBV5-1	15	TRBJ2-1	TRBD1	TGCGCCAGCAGGCCTACCGGGACAGGGGTCAATGAGCAGTTCTTC	CASRPTGTGVNEQFF
.	TRBV11-3	15	TRBJ2-1	.	TGTGCCAGCAGCCGAAGGGGGGGCTCCTACAATGAGCAGTTCTTC	CASSRRGGSYNEQFF
.	TRBV7-2	13	TRBJ1-1	.	TGTGCCAGCAGCTTAAATAAGGGGTCTGAAGCTTTCTTT	CASSLNKGSEAFF
once	TRBV20-1	11	TRBJ2-1	.	TGCAGTGCAAGCCGTGTGAATGAGCAGTTCTTC	CSASRVNEQFF
.	TRBV11-3	12	TRBJ2-1	.	TGTGCCAGCAGCTCCGACAGATATGAGCAGTTCTTC	CASSSDRYEQFF
.	TRBV7-9	8	TRBJ2-4	.	TGTGCCAGCAGCCCCCCCAACTTC	CASSPPNF
.	TRBV2	15	TRBJ1-5	.	TGTGCCAGCGACCTCACGGGGATGACCAATCAGCCCCAGCATTTT	CASDLTGMTNQPQHF
.	TRBV5-4	15	TRBJ1-1	TRBD1	TGTGCCAGCAGCTCCCCGGGACAGGAAGGCACTGAAGCTTTCTTT	CASSSPGQEGTEAFF
.	TRBV28	15	TRBJ2-7	TRBD1	TGTGCCAGCAGTACCCTCACAGGGGGCCTCAACGAGCAGTACTTC	CASSTLTGGLNEQYF
.	TRBV5-6	15	TRBJ2-3	TRBD2	TGTGCCAGCAGCCCGGGGGGGCCGGACACAGATACGCAGTATTTT	CASSPGGPDTDTQYF
few	TRBV13	15	TRBJ2-7	TRBD2	TGTGCCAGCAGCTCCCCGGGCGGGGGGGCCTACGAGCAGTACTTC	CASSSPGGGAYEQYF
.	TRBV7-2	15	TRBJ2-2	TRBD2	TGTGCCAGCAGCTTTGGCGGGGGATACACCGGGGAGCTGTTTTTT	CASSFGGGYTGELFF
.	TRBV18	13	TRBJ2-1	.	TGTGCCAGCTCACCGGGGGGTTACAATGAGCAGTTCTTC	CASSPGGYNEQFF
.	TRBV4-2	15	TRBJ1-2	.	TGTGCCAGCAGCCAAGAGCGTAGGGGCGTTGGGGGCTACACCTTC	CASSQERRGVGGYTF
.	TRBV5-1	14	TRBJ2-1	TRBD1	TGCGCCAGCAGCTACCAGACAGGGGGCAATGAGCAGTTCTTC	CASSYQTGGNEQFF
.	TRBV27	15	TRBJ1-6	TRBD1	TGTGCCAGCAGGCCGAGACAGGGGTATAATTCACCCCTCCACTTT	CASRPRQGYNSPLHF
.	TRBV18	15	TRBJ2-1	.	TGTGCCAGCTCTCCTACTGACCAGGGTTACAATGAGCAGTTCTTC	CASSPTDQGYNEQFF
.	TRBV11-3	13	TRBJ1-5	.	TGTGCCAGCTACCCTTTAGGCAATCAGCCCCAGCATTTT	CASYPLGNQPQHF
.	TRBV5-1	14	TRBJ2-5	TRBD2	TGCGCCAGCAGCATGAGCGGGGTTTGGGAGACCCAGTACTTC	CASSMSGVWETQYF
.	TRBV30	14	TRBJ1-3	.	TGTGCCTGGATGCGTGGGAGGTCTGGAAACACCATATATTTT	CAWMRGRSGNTIYF
few	TRBV5-4	14	TRBJ1-1	.	TGTGCCAGCAGCTTGTGGTCCGGGAACACTGAAGCTTTCTTT	CASSLWSGNTEAFF
.	TRBV6-1	14	TRBJ1-5	.	TGTGCCAGCAGTGATGCTGGACTAAATCAGCCCCAGCATTTT	CASSDAGLNQPQHF
.	TRBV7-2	13	TRBJ2-3	.	TGTGCCAGCAGCCCCGCGTCTACAGATACGCAGTATTTT	CASSPASTDTQYF
.	TRBV6-5	13	TRBJ1-2	.	TGTGCCAGCAGTCTCCGGGTCAATTATGGCTACACCTTC	CASSLRVNYGYTF
.	TRBV11-2	14	TRBJ1-6	.	TGTGCCAGCAGCTTCGAGGCAGGGAACTCACCCCTCCACTTT	CASSFEAGNSPLHF
.	TRBV2	14	TRBJ1-2	TRBD1	TGTGCCAGCAGTACCCCCGGGACAGGGGTCGGCTACACCTTC	CASSTPGTGVGYTF
.	TRBV18	15	TRBJ2-2	.	TGTGCCAGCTCACACCGGGACAACTTTTCCGGGGAGCTGTTTTTT	CASSHRDNFSGELFF
.	TRBV6-5	13	TRBJ1-1	.	TGTGCCAGCAGTCGTAGGAGGACCACTGAAGCTTTCTTT	CASSRRRTTEAFF
.	TRBV5-1	15	TRBJ2-7	TRBD2	TGCGCCAGCAGCTTCGGGGGGACCAGCTCCTACGAGCAGTACTTC	CASSFGGTSSYEQYF
.	TRBV10-3	14	TRBJ2-1	TRBD1	TGTGCCACCATACAGGGGGCGGACTACAATGAGCAGTTCTTC	CATIQGADYNEQFF